Sequencing of this T cell receptor (beta chain) was carried out in a study of OX40 agonist ivuxolimab in advanced cancers. Some background on the complete study: Ivuxolimab was an agonistic, fully human IgG2 monoclonal antibody directed against OX40 (CD134), a costimulatory receptor. Intravenous ivuxolimab was administered to patients every 2 weeks at six dose levels: 0.01, 0.1, 0.3, 1.5, 3 and 10 mg/kg. Of the 50 to 55 patients in dose escalation, around 19 had hepatocellular carcinoma, some 15 had melanoma, 9 had renal cell carcinoma and 9 had head and neck cancer. In the dose-escalation cohort, 65% to 85% of patients were male, and the mean age was approximately 60 years with a range of roughly 23 to 90. Prior anti-PD-1, anti-PD-L1 or anti-CTLA-4 therapy was permitted, and checkpoint inhibitors had been received by around 40% of dose-escalation patients. Partial responses occurred in three dose-escalation patients, of whom one had hepatocellular carcinoma and two had cutaneous melanoma. The purpose of peripheral TCRbeta sequencing was to test whether ivuxolimab changed TCR sequence diversity and led to clonal T-cell expansion. The paper covers the monotherapy dose-escalation part of the phase I ivuxolimab trial, which included N of about 51 patients. The research as a whole found: The antigen specificity of the clonally expanded peripheral T cells was not determined. In partial responders in the 0.1-3.0 mg/kg groups, normalized peripheral clonal expansion was found to be among the lowest, especially among CD8+ T cells. Low levels of normalized T-cell clonal expansion were also shown by some nonresponding patients. After ivuxolimab, CD8+ T cells had more expanded clones than CD4+ T cells on average. Clonal expansion of both CD4+ and CD8+ blood T cells was observed from baseline to week 6 at doses 0.1 to 3.0 mg/kg.

The trial excluded patients who had a history of autoimmune disease or who were on systemic immunosuppression. In every dose cohort, peripheral blood was drawn for TCR sequencing at baseline, cycle 4 day 1, and cycle 7 day 1. Samples came from an open-label, multicenter, first-in-human phase I dose-escalation trial of ivuxolimab. The trial enrolled adults with locally advanced or metastatic head and neck squamous cell, hepatocellular, melanoma or renal cell carcinoma. Before TCR sequencing, CD4+ T cells and CD8+ T cells from peripheral blood were sorted into separate populations. CDR1 and CDR2 were assigned from the germline V gene (reference sequence) as GTSNPN and SVGIG. From its cysteine to its phenylalanine, the CDR3 spans 12 amino acids. The DNA shown is the 36-base CDR3, in frame from base 1. V is cut by 0 bases and J by 7 bases, and the space between the germline ends is 9 bases. Notes on this clone: The antigen it recognizes is unknown. No much larger clone exists at a distance of one base, and base qualities are not known.

To sequence the TCRbeta CDR3 region, genomic DNA was isolated from the sorted cells. TCRbeta CDR3 regions were sequenced using the immunoSEQ Assay. What TCRdb holds here is the immuneACCESS table cut down to in-frame rearrangements. Part of the clones is not present; checked against another copy, under half of the missing clones reflect an unresolved V gene, and the others are unexplained. The sample yields about 73,000 clones; around 84% were counted once. Together, the top ten hold around 2.3% of the sample. The source material was CD4+ or CD8+ T cells sorted from blood, sampled in a trial of the OX40 agonist ivuxolimab. This receptor chain uses TRBV30 and TRBJ1-1; the D gene lacks a confident call. This receptor was taken from an adult with an advanced solid tumor such as melanoma, head and neck, liver or kidney cancer. The CDR3 corresponds to CAWSVRLGEAFF. In nucleotide form, the sequence is TGTGCCTGGAGTGTCAGGCTTGGTGAAGCTTTCTTT.